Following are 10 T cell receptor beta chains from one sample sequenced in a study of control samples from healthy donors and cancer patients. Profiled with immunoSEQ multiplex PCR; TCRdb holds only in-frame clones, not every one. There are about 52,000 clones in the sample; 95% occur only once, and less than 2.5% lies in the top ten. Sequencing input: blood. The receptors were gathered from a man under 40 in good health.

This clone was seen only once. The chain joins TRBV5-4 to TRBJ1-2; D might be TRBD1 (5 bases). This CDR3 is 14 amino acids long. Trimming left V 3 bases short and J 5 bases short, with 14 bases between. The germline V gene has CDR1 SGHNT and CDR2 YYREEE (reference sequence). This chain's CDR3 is CASSSMGEGYGYTF. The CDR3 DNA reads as TGTGCCAGCAGCTCGATGGGGGAAGGGTATGGCTACACCTTC. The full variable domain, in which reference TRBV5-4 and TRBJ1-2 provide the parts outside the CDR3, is ETGVTQSPTHLIKTRGQQVTLRCSSQSGHNTVSWYQQALGQGPQFIFQYYREEENGRGNFPPRFSGLQFPNYSSELNVNALELDDSALYLCASSSMGEGYGYTFGSGTRLTVV.

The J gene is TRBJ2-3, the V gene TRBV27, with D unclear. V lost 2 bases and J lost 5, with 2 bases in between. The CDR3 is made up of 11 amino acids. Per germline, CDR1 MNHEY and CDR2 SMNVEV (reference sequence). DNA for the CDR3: TGTGCCAGCAGTTTAGGAGATACGCAGTATTTT. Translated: CASSLGDTQYF.

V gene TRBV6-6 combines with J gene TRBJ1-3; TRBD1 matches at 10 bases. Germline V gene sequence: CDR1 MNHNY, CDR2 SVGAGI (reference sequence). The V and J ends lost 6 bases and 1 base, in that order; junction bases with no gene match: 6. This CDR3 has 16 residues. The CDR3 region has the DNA TGTGCCAGCAGCCGGACAGGGGGGTGGTCTGGAAACACCATATATTTT. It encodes CASSRTGGWSGNTIYF.

CDR3 in DNA: TGTGCCAGCTCAATGACCAGCAGCGGGCTAGCCAAAAACATTCAGTACTTC. Translating gives CASSMTSSGLAKNIQYF. The rearrangement joins TRBV18 to TRBJ2-4; possible D gene TRBD2, 6 bases. V was pared by 5 bases and J by 0 bases, with 17 bases between. Germline CDR1 and CDR2: KGHSH and LQKENI. The CDR3 spans 17 residues.

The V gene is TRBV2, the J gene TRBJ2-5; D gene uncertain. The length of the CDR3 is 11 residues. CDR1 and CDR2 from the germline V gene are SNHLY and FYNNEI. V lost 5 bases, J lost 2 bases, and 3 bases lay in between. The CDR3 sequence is CASSPQETQYF. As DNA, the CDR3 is TGTGCCAGCAGTCCACAAGAGACCCAGTACTTC.

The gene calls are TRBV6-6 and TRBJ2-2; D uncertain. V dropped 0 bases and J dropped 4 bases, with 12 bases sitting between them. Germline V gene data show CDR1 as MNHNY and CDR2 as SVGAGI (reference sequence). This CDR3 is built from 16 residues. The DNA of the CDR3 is TGTGCCAGCAGTTACTCGTGGCAGGCCGGCACCGGGGAGCTGTTTTTT. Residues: CASSYSWQAGTGELFF.

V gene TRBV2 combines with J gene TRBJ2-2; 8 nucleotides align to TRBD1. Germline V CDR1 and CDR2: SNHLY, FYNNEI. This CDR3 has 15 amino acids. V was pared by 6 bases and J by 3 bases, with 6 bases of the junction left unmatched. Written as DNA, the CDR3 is TGTGCCAGCAGAGAAAGGACAGGGCACACCGGGGAGCTGTTTTTT. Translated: CASRERTGHTGELFF.

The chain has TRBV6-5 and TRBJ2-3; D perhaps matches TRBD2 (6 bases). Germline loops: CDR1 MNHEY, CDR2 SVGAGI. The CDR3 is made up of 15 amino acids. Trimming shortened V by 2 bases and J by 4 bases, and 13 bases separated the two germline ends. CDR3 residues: CASSYGSGGADTQYF. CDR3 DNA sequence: TGTGCCAGCAGTTACGGCTCCGGAGGGGCAGATACGCAGTATTTT.

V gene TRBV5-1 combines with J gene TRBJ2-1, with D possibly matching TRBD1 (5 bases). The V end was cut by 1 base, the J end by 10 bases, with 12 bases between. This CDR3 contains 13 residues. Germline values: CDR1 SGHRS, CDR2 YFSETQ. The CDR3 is CASSLTGAREQFF. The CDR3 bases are TGCGCCAGCAGCTTGACTGGGGCTCGGGAGCAGTTCTTC. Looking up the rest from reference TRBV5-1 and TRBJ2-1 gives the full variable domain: KAGVTQTPRYLIKTRGQQVTLSCSPISGHRSVSWYQQTPGQGLQFLFEYFSETQRNKGNFPGRFSGRQFSNSRSEMNVSTLELGDSALYLCASSLTGAREQFFGPGTRLTVL.

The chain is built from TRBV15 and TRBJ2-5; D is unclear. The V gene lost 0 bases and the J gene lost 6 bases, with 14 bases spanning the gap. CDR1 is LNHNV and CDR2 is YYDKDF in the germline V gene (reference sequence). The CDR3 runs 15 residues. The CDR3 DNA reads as TGTGCCACCAGCAGAGATCTGGGTGCGGAAAAGACCCAGTACTTC. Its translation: CATSRDLGAEKTQYF.